This TCR beta chain comes out of a study of cytomegalovirus exposure and HLA in healthy donors. Primers for the PCR totalled 60 Vbeta and 13 Jbeta. Some clones are missing from TCRdb's copy, which holds only in-frame ones; the method was immunoSEQ multiplex PCR. This repertoire shows tens of thousands of clones, over 75% found once; its top ten account for more than 7.5%. The CDR3 runs to 12 residues. In germline, CDR1 is MNHNY, CDR2 SVGAGI (reference sequence). Trimming left V 4 bases short and J 8 bases short, with 11 bases between. The sequenced sample consisted of PBMCs. This TCR was sampled from a middle-aged man in good health and CMV-seronegative. The chain is built from TRBV6-6 and TRBJ2-5; a weak D match, TRBD2 (5 bases). CDR3 sequence (DNA): TGTGCCAGCAGTTTGGACTCGAGTACCCAGTACTTC. Its protein is CASSLDSSTQYF.